Given below is one TCR beta chain in context. As yet, its antigen is unknown. A read error is possible here, since a much larger clone lies one base away. This CDR3 fails to terminate in the conserved phenylalanine or tryptophan, so it likely reflects a read error. CDR1 and CDR2 (germline): MNHEY, SMNVEV (reference sequence). The CDR3 runs 15 residues. The germline V and J ends were trimmed by 6 bases and 1 base, with 10 bases remaining between them. These data originate in a study of T-cell reconstitution after alpha-beta-depleted transplantation in children. Study conclusions and caveats: About two months after transplant, alpha-beta T cells reportedly came from several hundred expanded graft clones.

For TCRbeta, the library was prepared with unique molecular identifiers. Via MiXCR, TCRdb re-called the PCR reads, giving one row per CDR3 protein. The table has about 400,000 distinct CDR3 sequences, roughly 15% seen once. The sequenced sample was PBMCs, mostly from graft donor cells, obtained 360 days after TCRalphabeta/CD19-depleted stem cell transplant. The TCR sequence derives from a boy under two years old who had a stem cell transplant for Wiskott-Aldrich syndrome, so the T cells may come from the graft donor. The chain links TRBV27 to TRBJ1-6; D is possibly TRBD1 (6 bases). The chain's CDR3 is CASSRGGSYNSPLHI. CDR3 bases: TGTGCCAGCAGCCGAGGGGGATCCTATAATTCACCCCTCCACATT.